The present T cell receptor beta chain was sequenced within a study of T cell repertoires in cytomegalovirus infection. Study summary: Public TCR beta signature analysis indicated the presence of both CMV infection and matching HLA type. Study observations and caveats: Carriers of CMV and the relevant HLA type were discriminated by public TCR beta frequency. HLA-C-restricted CMV-specific TCR beta clonotypes prevailed in the ex vivo response.

On this clonotype itself: The target antigen is unknown.

CDR1 and CDR2 from the germline V gene are SGHKS and YYEKEE (reference sequence). CDR3 length: 16 amino acids. J gave up 1 base and V 4 bases, and 7 bases lay outside the gene matches. TCRdb re-called the reads through MiXCR, storing one row per CDR3 protein. The sample consists of more than 650,000 distinct CDR3 sequences, roughly a third of them appearing once. This receptor was identified in a human donor in good health (CMV status not recorded). Some clones in this sample may be carry-over from other donors' samples. This rearrangement joins TRBV5-5 to TRBJ1-1, with 10 bases identical to TRBD1. The material sequenced was PBMCs. The CDR3 reads CASSLGDRGWNTEAFF. In nucleotides, the CDR3 is TGTGCCAGCAGCCTAGGGGACAGGGGATGGAACACTGAAGCTTTCTTT.